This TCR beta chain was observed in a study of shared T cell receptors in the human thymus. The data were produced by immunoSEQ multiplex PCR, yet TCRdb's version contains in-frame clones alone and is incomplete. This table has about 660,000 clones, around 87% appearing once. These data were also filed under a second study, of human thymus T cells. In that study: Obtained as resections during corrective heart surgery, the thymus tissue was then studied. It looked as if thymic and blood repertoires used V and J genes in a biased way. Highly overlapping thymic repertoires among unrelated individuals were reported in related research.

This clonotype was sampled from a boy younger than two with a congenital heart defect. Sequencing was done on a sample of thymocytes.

CDR3 bases: TGTGCCAGCAGCTTAAGGGACTACGGGGTCAATGAGCAGTTCTTC. This gives the protein CASSLRDYGVNEQFF. The genes are TRBV7-9 and TRBJ2-1; 7 positions match TRBD2. The CDR3 has 15 residues. Germline assignment: CDR1 SEHNR and CDR2 FQNEAQ (reference sequence). V lost 2 bases and J lost 6; bases outside the gene matches: 7.